This is a list of T cell receptor beta chains from one sample in a study of shared clonotypes between healthy human individuals. This table comes from immunoSEQ multiplex PCR, and its TCRdb copy is limited to in-frame clones, with some not included. The sample records about half a million clones, 70% to 85% being singletons. The sample taken for sequencing was PBMCs. The receptor set was obtained from a woman in her 40s in good health. Some clones in this sample may be carry-over from other donors' samples. CDR3s leave out the opening cysteine and the closing phenylalanine or tryptophan.

J gene,V gene,CDR3 protein
TRBJ2-1,TRBV25-1,ASSKQGQGSNEQF
TRBJ2-3,TRBV18,ASSRKTGTETTDTQY
TRBJ2-1,TRBV7-3,ASSSQASGNEQF
TRBJ1-1,TRBV11-2,ASSLGMNTEAF
TRBJ1-2,TRBV5-6,ASSLGGTGGFYGYT
TRBJ2-3,TRBV7-2,ASSLRTSFNTDTQY
TRBJ2-7,TRBV4-1,ASSLGTSRDEQY
TRBJ1-3,TRBV7-9,ASTLNAAGNTIY
TRBJ2-1,TRBV11-3,ASSAGTSGRFGEQF
TRBJ2-5,TRBV7-6,ASSFDEGETQY